The following is a TCR beta chain sequence with its context. This clonotype was observed a handful of times. What antigen it recognizes has not been identified. Qualities for individual bases were not recorded, and no much larger clone is one base off. At the junction V is shortened by 5 bases and J by 3 bases, with 14 bases in between. Taken from cysteine to phenylalanine, the CDR3 has 15 residues. The DNA shown is the 45-base CDR3, in frame from base 1. Libraries were made using 5' RACE. The sequencer was an Illumina HiSeq 2500. A second PCR of about 6 to 11 cycles was performed with a sample-barcoded 5' primer and a J-beta primer mix. Each TCR beta cDNA molecule received a unique molecular identifier from a template-switch 5' adaptor carrying 12 random nucleotides. Each sample yielded at least 3 million CDR3-containing paired-end reads. First-strand cDNA synthesis was performed from all RNA using the Mint cDNA synthesis kit, with priming by a TRBC-specific oligonucleotide. All cDNA was treated with uracil-DNA glycosylase and then went through a first 18-cycle PCR with the universal primers M1SS and BC2_uni_R. The paper's processing steps were these. Each sample was normalized by randomly selecting 1 million high-quality reads, each carrying a distinct molecular identifier. Instead of being binned into consensus sequences, reads that shared molecular identifiers were thrown out. MiTCR, set to a Q25 quality threshold and the strictest error-elimination algorithm, was used for CDR3 identification, clonotype clustering and error correction. Lower-bound total TCR beta diversity was estimated with a nonparametric unseen species model using Euler transformation. The raw public reads went through TCRdb reprocessing: fastp at Q25, MiXCR clone calling, in-frame beta chains kept. A single entry per CDR3 protein holds the most common genes and DNA from its merged rows. The V and J calls and clone size come from TCRdb's table, not from the authors' own analysis. Present in this sample are some 1.7 million distinct CDR3 sequences, under 30% of which were seen just once. The leading ten clones occupy less than 9.5% of the sample.

The sample is drawn from a study of blood T cells in healthy people across ages (dated by TCRdb to the mid-2010s). Notes on the research overall: In model experiments, roughly one uniquely barcoded TCR beta cDNA molecule per two T cells was captured by template switching. The study measured age-related changes in TCR beta repertoire diversity using deep sequencing normalized with unique cDNA molecular identifiers. The donors were divided into four age groups: young (average around 17 years), middle-aged (roughly 40), aged (roughly 60) and long-lived (about 79). To avoid experimental bias, donors of different ages were spread randomly across the sequencing lanes. The study analyzed two additional independent replicas of 1 million unique cDNA reads from the same blood draw for two donors, one aged 18 to 30 and one aged 80 or older.

General conclusions and limits of the study: The percentage of naive T cells measured by flow cytometry correlated strongly with observed TCR beta diversity. Observed TCR beta diversity per million T cells fell roughly linearly with age, and a significant reduction was already apparent by age roughly 40. Conclusive comparison of naive and antigen-experienced compartments was prevented by the profiling of bulk unsorted PBMCs. Estimates of total diversity from one million sequenced T cells were regarded as lower bounds and underestimates. Donor CMV infection status was unknown, potentially confounding age-related changes in expanded clonotypes. Compared with the aged group, more naive CD4+ T cells, fewer expanded clones and increased TCR diversity were shown by the long-lived group, suggesting age selection.

The roughly 39 donors, aged about 6 to 95 years, were systemically healthy Caucasian individuals from Russia. Each donor gave ten milliliters of peripheral blood, drawn into EDTA-treated Vacutainer tubes. Ficoll-Paque density-gradient centrifugation was used to isolate PBMCs, with at least 6.5 million obtained per sample. Total RNA was extracted from PBMCs with Trizol reagent, with at least 5.5 micrograms obtained per sample. For every donor, an aliquot of PBMCs went through flow cytometry to measure the percentages of naive CD45RAhigh/CD27high T cells. This receptor was obtained from a woman aged 25 to 39 in good health. Recombination connected TRBV12-3 or TRBV12-4 to TRBJ2-1, and TRBD2 may be the D gene, going by 6 matching bases. Source material: blood. The bases read TGTGCCAGCAGTGGAGGACTATCGGTCTACAATGAGCAGTTCTTC. It is translated as CASSGGLSVYNEQFF.